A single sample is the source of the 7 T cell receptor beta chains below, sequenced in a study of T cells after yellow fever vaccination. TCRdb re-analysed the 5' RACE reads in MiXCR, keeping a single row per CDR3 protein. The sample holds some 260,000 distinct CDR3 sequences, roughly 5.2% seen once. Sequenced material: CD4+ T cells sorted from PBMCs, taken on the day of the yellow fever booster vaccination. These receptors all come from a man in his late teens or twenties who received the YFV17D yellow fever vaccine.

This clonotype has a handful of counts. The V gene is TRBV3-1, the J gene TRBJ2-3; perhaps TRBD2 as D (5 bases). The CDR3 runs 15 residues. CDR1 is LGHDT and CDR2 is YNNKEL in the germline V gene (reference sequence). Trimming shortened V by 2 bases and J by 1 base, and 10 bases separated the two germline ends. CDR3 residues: CASSQPVGGTDTQYF. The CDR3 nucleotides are TGTGCCAGCAGCCAACCCGTCGGGGGCACAGATACGCAGTATTTT.

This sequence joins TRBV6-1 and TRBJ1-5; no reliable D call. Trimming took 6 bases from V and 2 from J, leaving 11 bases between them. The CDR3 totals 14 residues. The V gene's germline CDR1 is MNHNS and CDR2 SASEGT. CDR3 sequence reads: CASSRAMGNQPQHF. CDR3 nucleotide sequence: TGTGCCAGCAGCCGCGCGATGGGCAATCAGCCCCAGCATTTT.

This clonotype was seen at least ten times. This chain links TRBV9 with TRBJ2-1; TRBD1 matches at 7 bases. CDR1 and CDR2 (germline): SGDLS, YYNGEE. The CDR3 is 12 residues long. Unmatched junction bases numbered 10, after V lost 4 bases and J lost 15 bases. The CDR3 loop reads CASSKNDRAPFF. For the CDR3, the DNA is TGTGCCAGCAGCAAAAACGACAGGGCCCCGTTCTTC.

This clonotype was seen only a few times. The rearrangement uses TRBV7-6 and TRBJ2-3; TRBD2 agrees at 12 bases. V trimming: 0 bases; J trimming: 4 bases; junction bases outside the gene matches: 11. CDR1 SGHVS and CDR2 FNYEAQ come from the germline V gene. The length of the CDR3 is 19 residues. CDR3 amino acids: CASSLAPPGLAGNADTQYF. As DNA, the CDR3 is TGTGCCAGCAGCTTAGCGCCTCCGGGACTAGCGGGTAACGCAGATACGCAGTATTTT. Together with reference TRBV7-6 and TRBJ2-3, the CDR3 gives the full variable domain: GAGVSQSPRYKVTKRGQDVALRCDPISGHVSLYWYRQALGQGPEFLTYFNYEAQQDKSGLPNDRFSAERPEGSISTLTIQRTEQRDSAMYRCASSLAPPGLAGNADTQYFGPGTRLTVL.

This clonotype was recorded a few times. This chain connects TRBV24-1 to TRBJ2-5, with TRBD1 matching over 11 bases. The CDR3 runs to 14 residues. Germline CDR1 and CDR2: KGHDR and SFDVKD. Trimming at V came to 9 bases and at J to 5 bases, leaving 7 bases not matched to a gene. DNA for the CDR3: TGTGCCACCTCCGGGACAGGGGGTTCGGAGACCCAGTACTTC. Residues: CATSGTGGSETQYF.

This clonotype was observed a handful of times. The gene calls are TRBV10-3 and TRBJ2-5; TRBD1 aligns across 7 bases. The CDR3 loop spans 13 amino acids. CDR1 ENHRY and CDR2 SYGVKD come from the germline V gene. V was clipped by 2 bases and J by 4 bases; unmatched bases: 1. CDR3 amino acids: CAISEDRVETQYF. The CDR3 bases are TGTGCCATCAGTGAGGACAGGGTAGAGACCCAGTACTTC.

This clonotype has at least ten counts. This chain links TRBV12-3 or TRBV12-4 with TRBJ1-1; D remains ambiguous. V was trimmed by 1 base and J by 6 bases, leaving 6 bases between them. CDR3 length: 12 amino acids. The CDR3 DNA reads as TGTGCCAGCAGTTTAGTGGGGTCTGAAGCTTTCTTT. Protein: CASSLVGSEAFF.